These T cell receptor beta chains were read from a single sample in a study of cytomegalovirus exposure and HLA in healthy donors. Repertoires were generated with immunoSEQ multiplex PCR, while TCRdb's copy carries only in-frame clones and drops some. The sample includes some 120,000 clones, approximately 95% of them seen just once. The material sequenced was PBMCs. Every receptor here comes from a man aged 18 to 30 in good health and CMV-seronegative. Each CDR3 is given with its conserved first and last residue. Where a row states a size, it is once, few, many or the class of an expanded clone; other rows omit it.

NA,TRBV27,TRBJ1-1,CASSFGGYAFF
once,TRBV4-3,TRBJ2-7,CASSQEGQGSYEQYF
NA,TRBV5-1,TRBJ2-2,CASSLGLEELFF
NA,TRBV7-9,TRBJ2-7,CASSIPGTNNEQYF
NA,TRBV11-2,TRBJ2-4,CASSRLAGVGNIQYF
NA,TRBV28,TRBJ2-3,CASSLPLRAGLSTDTQYF
NA,TRBV7-3,TRBJ2-2,CASSLGLAGATGELFF
NA,TRBV2,TRBJ2-5,CARGQGYETQYF
NA,TRBV5-6,TRBJ2-2,CASSFYRGRTSIVTGELFF
once,TRBV5-1,TRBJ2-1,CASTRGLAGVHEQFF
NA,TRBV7-2,TRBJ2-4,CASSPGGWDIQYF
NA,TRBV29-1,TRBJ2-1,CSVGPQGDEQFF
NA,TRBV9,TRBJ2-3,CASSPRTATSTDTQYF
NA,TRBV19,TRBJ2-2,CASTGQTATGELFF
once,TRBV4-3,TRBJ2-7,CASSQSPFSSEVYYEQYF
NA,TRBV28,TRBJ2-2,CASRGVSTGELFF
NA,TRBV27,TRBJ2-7,CASSPWFRGGVESYEQYF
once,TRBV25-1,TRBJ2-7,CASSPPPGTGDYEQYF